The rows below give T cell receptor beta chains drawn from one sample of a study of Ad26.COV2.S vaccination and SARS-CoV-2 variants. Profiled with immunoSEQ multiplex PCR; TCRdb holds only in-frame clones, not every one. This table holds 300,000 to 400,000 clones, 85% to 90% found once. This sample comprised peripheral blood, obtained in a trial of Ad26.COV2.S vaccine versus placebo. These receptors were obtained from a person aged 18 to 59 who received the Ad26.COV2.S COVID-19 vaccine or a placebo. The CDR3 runs from the conserved cysteine through the conserved F or W. The D gene is left open where the match is weak. Clone size is given for some rows only: seen once, a few or many times, or a class if the clone is expanded.

D	size	V	J	CDR3	DNA
TRBD1	once	TRBV19	TRBJ1-2	CASSMAATGGPHYTF	TGTGCCAGTAGTATGGCCGCGACAGGGGGCCCACACTACACCTTC
.	.	TRBV6-1	TRBJ1-1	CASSEASWVLVTEAFF	TGTGCCAGCAGTGAAGCGTCATGGGTTTTGGTTACTGAAGCTTTCTTT
.	.	TRBV6-6	TRBJ2-3	CASSYSSRTDTQYF	TGTGCCAGCAGTTACTCGAGCCGGACAGATACGCAGTATTTT
.	few	TRBV13	TRBJ1-1	CASSRGRTEAFF	TGTGCCAGCAGCAGGGGTAGGACTGAAGCTTTCTTT
.	.	TRBV19	TRBJ2-1	CASKTRGSSYNEQFF	TGTGCCAGTAAGACCCGGGGGAGTTCCTACAATGAGCAGTTCTTC
.	.	TRBV14	TRBJ1-6	CASSQLSAGSNSPLHF	TGTGCCAGCAGCCAATTATCCGCAGGGAGTAATTCACCCCTCCACTTT
.	.	TRBV6-2/TRBV6-3	TRBJ1-1	CASSYSTAGDREAFF	TGTGCCAGCAGTTACTCAACAGCGGGTGACAGAGAAGCTTTCTTT
.	.	TRBV27	TRBJ2-7	CASSISGVGSYEQYF	TGTGCCAGCAGTATTTCAGGTGTTGGTTCCTACGAGCAGTACTTC
.	once	TRBV5-1	TRBJ2-3	CASSLGTYTDTQYF	TGCGCCAGCAGCTTAGGGACATACACAGATACGCAGTATTTT
.	.	TRBV5-8	TRBJ2-3	CASSLGLAGSTDTQYF	TGTGCCAGCAGCTTGGGGCTAGCTGGTAGCACAGATACGCAGTATTTT
.	.	TRBV19	TRBJ2-2	CASSINTGELFF	TGTGCCAGTAGTATAAACACCGGGGAGCTGTTTTTT
.	.	TRBV2	TRBJ1-5	CASSEEGQPQHF	TGTGCCAGCAGCGAGGAGGGTCAGCCCCAGCATTTT
TRBD1	few	TRBV6-5	TRBJ1-1	CASIRTGAPEAFF	TGTGCCAGCATTCGAACAGGGGCTCCTGAAGCTTTCTTT
TRBD1	.	TRBV18	TRBJ2-1	CASSPPTGQGNNEQFF	TGTGCCAGCTCACCACCCACGGGACAGGGGAACAATGAGCAGTTCTTC
.	.	TRBV4-1	TRBJ2-3	CASSQTILQYVTQYF	TGCGCCAGCAGCCAAACAATCCTCCAGTACGTTACGCAGTATTTT
TRBD2	.	TRBV10-1	TRBJ2-3	CASSEWASGETDTQYF	TGCGCCAGCAGTGAGTGGGCTAGCGGGGAAACGGATACGCAGTATTTT
.	.	TRBV7-2	TRBJ1-2	CASSLLGYGYTF	TGTGCCAGCAGCTTATTGGGCTATGGCTACACCTTC
.	.	TRBV21-1	TRBJ1-3	CASSKGWDSDPWKWTIYF	TGTGCCAGCAGCAAAGGGTGGGACTCCGATCCCTGGAAGTGGACCATATATTTT
.	.	TRBV12-5	TRBJ2-7	CASGPLPTGYEQYF	TGTGCTAGTGGTCCTCTCCCGACGGGCTACGAGCAGTACTTC
.	once	TRBV7-9	TRBJ2-1	CASSLAPGSNPGNEQFF	TGTGCCAGCAGCTTAGCGCCAGGGTCGAACCCGGGGAATGAGCAGTTCTTC
.	.	TRBV4-1	TRBJ1-2	CASSQESPPSYGYTF	TGCGCCAGCAGCCAGGAGAGTCCCCCGTCCTATGGCTACACCTTC
.	.	TRBV2	TRBJ2-2	CASIRAGENTGELFF	TGTGCCAGCATCCGGGCCGGTGAGAACACCGGGGAGCTGTTTTTT
.	.	TRBV3-1/TRBV3-2	TRBJ1-2	CASSQVGGRGQYGYTF	TGTGCCAGCAGCCAAGTCGGGGGGCGCGGTCAATATGGCTACACCTTC
.	once	TRBV7-8	TRBJ1-3	CASSLGLSSGNTIYF	TGTGCCAGCAGCTTAGGTCTAAGCTCTGGAAACACCATATATTTT
TRBD2	.	TRBV7-3	TRBJ2-1	CASSSSSWDYNNEQFF	TGTGCCAGCAGCTCAAGCAGTTGGGACTATAACAATGAGCAGTTCTTC
.	.	TRBV6-5	TRBJ1-1	CASRPGTMNTEAFF	TGTGCCAGCAGACCCGGGACAATGAACACTGAAGCTTTCTTT
.	few	TRBV27	TRBJ2-2	CASSYLLNGFGELFF	TGTGCCAGCAGTTACCTTCTAAACGGGTTCGGGGAGCTGTTTTTT
.	.	TRBV5-1	TRBJ1-1	CASSFGGWNTEAFF	TGCGCCAGCAGCTTCGGGGGTTGGAACACTGAAGCTTTCTTT
.	few	TRBV6-5	TRBJ1-4	CASSRTPLFDEKLFF	TGTGCCAGCAGTCGGACACCGCTCTTCGATGAAAAACTGTTTTTT
TRBD2	.	TRBV29-1	TRBJ2-3	CSVPGLATSLADTQYF	TGCAGCGTTCCGGGACTAGCGACGAGTTTGGCAGATACGCAGTATTTT
.	few	TRBV6-5	TRBJ1-6	CASSHYNSPLHF	TGTGCCAGCAGCCATTATAATTCACCCCTCCACTTT
.	many	TRBV4-3	TRBJ2-2	CASSQAAGREAGELFF	TGCGCCAGCAGCCAAGCGGCAGGGAGAGAGGCCGGGGAGCTGTTTTTT
TRBD2	.	TRBV30	TRBJ2-1	CAWSDTSGSDEQFF	TGTGCCTGGAGTGATACTAGCGGGAGCGATGAGCAGTTCTTC
.	.	TRBV6-2/TRBV6-3	TRBJ1-2	CASSYHASSNYGYTF	TGTGCCAGCAGTTACCACGCGTCCAGTAACTATGGCTACACCTTC
.	.	TRBV7-9	TRBJ1-5	CASSRDDQPQHF	TGTGCCAGCAGCCGAGACGATCAGCCCCAGCATTTT
.	.	TRBV4-2	TRBJ2-1	CASSQDGLATSSYNEQFF	TGTGCCAGCAGCCAAGATGGGCTAGCTACGAGCTCCTACAATGAGCAGTTCTTC
.	.	TRBV7-2	TRBJ1-1	CASSLSPRVMNTEAFF	TGTGCCAGCAGCTTAAGCCCCAGGGTTATGAACACTGAAGCTTTCTTT
TRBD2	.	TRBV5-8	TRBJ2-7	CASSFSGGVGEQYF	TGTGCCAGCAGCTTCAGCGGGGGTGTTGGCGAGCAGTACTTC
TRBD2	.	TRBV5-6	TRBJ2-3	CASSESVAGVTDTQYF	TGTGCCAGCAGCGAATCCGTAGCGGGAGTCACAGATACGCAGTATTTT
.	.	TRBV29-1	TRBJ1-2	CSVEDRGAGYTF	TGCAGCGTTGAAGATCGCGGGGCAGGCTACACCTTC
.	.	TRBV27	TRBJ2-7	CASSLFGGIEPYEQYF	TGTGCCAGCAGTTTATTTGGGGGTATCGAGCCCTACGAGCAGTACTTC
.	.	TRBV30	TRBJ2-1	CAWSRTGIYNEQFF	TGTGCCTGGAGTAGAACCGGGATCTACAATGAGCAGTTCTTC
.	.	TRBV7-6	TRBJ1-3	CASSRDPQQGNTIYF	TGTGCCAGCAGCCGGGACCCTCAGCAGGGAAACACCATATATTTT
.	.	TRBV21-1	TRBJ1-4	CASGKARVGEKLFF	TGTGCCAGCGGCAAAGCGAGGGTGGGGGAAAAACTGTTTTTT
.	.	TRBV7-9	TRBJ1-1	CASSLGQVPTEAFF	TGTGCCAGCAGCTTAGGACAGGTCCCTACTGAAGCTTTCTTT
TRBD2	.	TRBV5-1	TRBJ2-5	CASSQTSGREETQYF	TGCGCCAGCAGCCAAACTAGCGGGAGGGAAGAGACCCAGTACTTC
.	once	TRBV30	TRBJ1-1	CAWSVLNTEAFF	TGTGCCTGGAGTGTGCTGAACACTGAAGCTTTCTTT
.	.	TRBV4-3	TRBJ2-7	CASSQDQGRANSYEQYF	TGCGCCAGCAGCCAAGATCAGGGCAGGGCCAACTCCTACGAGCAGTACTTC
TRBD2	.	TRBV27	TRBJ2-3	CASSRAGSDTQYF	TGTGCCAGCAGTCGAGCGGGGTCAGATACGCAGTATTTT
TRBD1	few	TRBV18	TRBJ1-1	CASSPSIRTGFFPEAFF	TGTGCCAGCTCACCCTCGATCCGGACAGGGTTCTTCCCTGAAGCTTTCTTT
TRBD1	.	TRBV23-1	TRBJ1-2	CASSQECGGQTDGYTF	TGCGCCAGCAGTCAAGAGTGTGGGGGACAGACAGACGGCTACACCTTC
.	.	TRBV5-4	TRBJ1-2	CASSSLTENYGYTF	TGTGCCAGCAGCTCCCTGACAGAAAACTATGGCTACACCTTC
TRBD1	.	TRBV10-2	TRBJ1-3	CASSVDRGTSGNTIYF	TGCGCCAGCAGTGTAGACAGGGGGACCTCTGGAAACACCATATATTTT
.	.	TRBV5-6	TRBJ1-3	CASSKRSGMAGNTIYF	TGTGCCAGCAGCAAGCGCTCCGGCATGGCTGGAAACACCATATATTTT
.	.	TRBV5-8	TRBJ1-5	CASSNRVNQPQHF	TGTGCCAGCTCCAACAGGGTGAATCAGCCCCAGCATTTT
.	.	TRBV15	TRBJ2-7	CATSRDLVQGTEGQYF	TGTGCCACCAGCAGAGATCTGGTACAGGGGACGGAGGGGCAGTACTTC
TRBD2	.	TRBV9	TRBJ2-2	CASSVGLSGGAYSSTGELFF	TGTGCCAGCAGCGTAGGACTGAGCGGGGGGGCCTATTCTTCCACCGGGGAGCTGTTTTTT
.	.	TRBV19	TRBJ1-1	CASSYRVWGTEAFF	TGTGCCAGTAGTTACAGGGTATGGGGCACTGAAGCTTTCTTT